A selection of T cell receptor beta chains follows, all from one sample in a study of blood T cell repertoires in COVID-19. Sequenced by immunoSEQ multiplex PCR; TCRdb stores in-frame clones only, minus some. The sample consists of roughly 150,000 clones, roughly 84% of them appearing once. The sequenced material came from peripheral blood. The receptors were sampled from a man aged 65 to 85 with active or convalescent COVID-19. Each CDR3 is given with its conserved first and last residue. The D gene is left open where the match is weak. Clone size appears in some rows only: once, few, many, or a class for an expanded clone.

size: -
V: TRBV5-4
D: TRBD2
J: TRBJ2-3
DNA: TGTGCCAGCAGCCGCGAGGCGGGAGGGGCAGATACGCAGTATTTT
CDR3: CASSREAGGADTQYF

size: -
V: TRBV3-1/TRBV3-2
D: -
J: TRBJ2-7
DNA: TGTGCCAGCAGCCAAGACGGGCAGGGTTACGAGCAGTACTTC
CDR3: CASSQDGQGYEQYF

size: once
V: TRBV18
D: TRBD1
J: TRBJ2-2
DNA: TGTGCCAGCTCACCACCGAAGACAGGGGTGAGCGGGGAGCTGTTTTTT
CDR3: CASSPPKTGVSGELFF

size: -
V: TRBV18
D: TRBD1
J: TRBJ1-4
DNA: TGTGCCAGCTCACCAGGGACAGGACATGAAAAACTGTTTTTT
CDR3: CASSPGTGHEKLFF

size: few
V: TRBV7-9
D: TRBD1
J: TRBJ2-5
DNA: TGTGCCAGCAGCCCACAGGGGGAGACCCAGTACTTC
CDR3: CASSPQGETQYF

size: -
V: TRBV9
D: TRBD1
J: TRBJ2-7
DNA: TGTGCCAGCAGCGTAGGACAGGGGGAATACGAGCAGTACTTC
CDR3: CASSVGQGEYEQYF

size: -
V: TRBV9
D: -
J: TRBJ1-1
DNA: TGTGCCAGCAGCGTAGCTTTGGGAGGCGCTGAAGCTTTCTTT
CDR3: CASSVALGGAEAFF

size: few
V: TRBV6-5
D: -
J: TRBJ1-1
DNA: TGTGCCAGCAGCCGACGGGTGGACACTGAAGCTTTCTTT
CDR3: CASSRRVDTEAFF

size: -
V: TRBV14
D: -
J: TRBJ2-1
DNA: TGTGCCAGCAGCTCCCAGGGGATTGAGCAGTTCTTC
CDR3: CASSSQGIEQFF

size: -
V: TRBV7-8
D: TRBD1
J: TRBJ1-2
DNA: TGTGCCAGCAGCCCCGGGACAGGGCATGGCTACACCTTC
CDR3: CASSPGTGHGYTF

size: -
V: TRBV3-1/TRBV3-2
D: TRBD2
J: TRBJ2-1
DNA: TGTGCCAGCAGCCAAGGCCTCCTAGCGGGAGGCTACAATGAGCAGTTCTTC
CDR3: CASSQGLLAGGYNEQFF

size: -
V: TRBV28
D: -
J: TRBJ1-2
DNA: TGTGCCAGCAGTTCAGGGGCGAGAGGCTACACCTTC
CDR3: CASSSGARGYTF

size: -
V: TRBV7-2
D: TRBD2
J: TRBJ2-3
DNA: TGTGCCAGCAGCTTAGGACTAGCGGGGGGGCGAGATACGCAGTATTTT
CDR3: CASSLGLAGGRDTQYF

size: -
V: TRBV7-9
D: -
J: TRBJ2-3
DNA: TGTGCCAGCAGCTTATTCAGCGCTAGCACAGATACGCAGTATTTT
CDR3: CASSLFSASTDTQYF

size: few
V: TRBV4-2
D: -
J: TRBJ2-3
DNA: TGTGCCAGCAGCCAAGAGCTCCCACCGGGCACAGATACGCAGTATTTT
CDR3: CASSQELPPGTDTQYF

size: -
V: TRBV7-2
D: TRBD2
J: TRBJ2-1
DNA: TGTGCCAGCAGTTATAGCGGGAGCTCCTACAATGAGCAGTTCTTC
CDR3: CASSYSGSSYNEQFF

size: -
V: TRBV20-1
D: TRBD1
J: TRBJ2-7
DNA: TGCAGTCTGAACCCAGGGACAGGGCAGTACTTC
CDR3: CSLNPGTGQYF

size: -
V: TRBV5-5
D: TRBD1
J: TRBJ1-2
DNA: TGTGCCAGCAGCCGCCCGACAGGGACAAAACAACTCGGCTACACCTTC
CDR3: CASSRPTGTKQLGYTF